This T cell receptor (beta chain) was recorded in a study of CD8+ T cells in alopecia areata. Points from the study as a whole: Higher clonality was seen in lesional scalp than in normal scalp, especially in alopecia totalis/universalis.

Remarks on this clone: Its antigen is unidentified.

Germline loops: CDR1 SEHNR, CDR2 FQNEAQ (reference sequence). J gave up 6 bases and V 4 bases, and 3 bases lay outside the gene matches. The CDR3 is 13 residues long. After isolation, RNA underwent reverse transcription to generate cDNA as the sequencing template. Assay: immunoSEQ multiplex PCR; the TCRdb copy retains only in-frame clones and omits some. Of more than 85,000 clones listed, 35% to 50% were seen once; the top ten hold 0.7% to 0.95%. V usage is TRBV7-9 and J usage is TRBJ1-2; TRBD1 agrees at 9 bases. Sequencing was performed on CD4+ T cells sorted from blood. The origin of this receptor is a human donor with alopecia areata. The CDR3 DNA follows: TGTGCCAGCAGCTGGACAGGGGCGGATGGCTACACCTTC. This sequence encodes CASSWTGADGYTF. The full variable domain, in which reference TRBV7-9 and TRBJ1-2 provide the parts outside the CDR3, is DTGVSQNPRHKITKRGQNVTFRCDPISEHNRLYWYRQTLGQGPEFLTYFQNEAQLEKSRLLSDRFSAERPKGSFSTLEIQRTEQGDSAMYLCASSWTGADGYTFGSGTRLTVV.